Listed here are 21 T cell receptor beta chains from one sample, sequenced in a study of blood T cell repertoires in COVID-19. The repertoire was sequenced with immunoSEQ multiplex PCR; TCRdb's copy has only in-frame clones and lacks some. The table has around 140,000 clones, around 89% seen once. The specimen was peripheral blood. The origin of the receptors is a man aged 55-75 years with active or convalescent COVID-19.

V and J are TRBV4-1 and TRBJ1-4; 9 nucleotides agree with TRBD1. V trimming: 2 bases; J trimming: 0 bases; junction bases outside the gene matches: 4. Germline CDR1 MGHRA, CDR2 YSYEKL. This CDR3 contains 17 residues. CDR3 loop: CASSQRQGVATNEKLFF. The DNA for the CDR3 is TGCGCCAGCAGCCAAAGACAGGGGGTTGCAACTAATGAAAAACTGTTTTTT.

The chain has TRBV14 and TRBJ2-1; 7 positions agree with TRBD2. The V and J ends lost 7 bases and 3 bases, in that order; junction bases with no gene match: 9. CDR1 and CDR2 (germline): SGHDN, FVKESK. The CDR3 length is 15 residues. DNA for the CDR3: TGTGCCAGCAATCGGCGGGAGAACAACTACAATGAGCAGTTCTTC. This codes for CASNRRENNYNEQFF.

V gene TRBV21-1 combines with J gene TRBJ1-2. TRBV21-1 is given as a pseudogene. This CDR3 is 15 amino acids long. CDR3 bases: TGTGCCAGCATTCGCATCCTTAACCGAGGGTATGGCTACACCTTC. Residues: CASIRILNRGYGYTF.

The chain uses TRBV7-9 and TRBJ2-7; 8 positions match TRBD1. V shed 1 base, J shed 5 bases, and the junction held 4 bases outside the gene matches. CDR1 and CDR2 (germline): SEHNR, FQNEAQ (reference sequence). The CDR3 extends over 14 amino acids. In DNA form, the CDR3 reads TGTGCCAGCAGCTTAGGGACAGGGTTTAACGAGCAGTACTTC. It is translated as CASSLGTGFNEQYF.

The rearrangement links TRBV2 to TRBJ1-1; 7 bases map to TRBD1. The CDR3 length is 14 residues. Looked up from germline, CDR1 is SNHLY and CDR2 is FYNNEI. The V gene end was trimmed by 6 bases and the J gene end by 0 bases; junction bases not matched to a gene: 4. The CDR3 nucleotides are TGTGCCAGCAGAGGGACAGTTATGAACACTGAAGCTTTCTTT. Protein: CASRGTVMNTEAFF.

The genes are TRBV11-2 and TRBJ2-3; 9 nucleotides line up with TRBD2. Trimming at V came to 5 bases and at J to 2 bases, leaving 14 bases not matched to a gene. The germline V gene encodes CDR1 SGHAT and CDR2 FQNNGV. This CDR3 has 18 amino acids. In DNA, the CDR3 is TGTGCCAGCAGCCCACCCCCCGTGGTAGCGGGGGCCACAGATACGCAGTATTTT. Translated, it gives CASSPPPVVAGATDTQYF.

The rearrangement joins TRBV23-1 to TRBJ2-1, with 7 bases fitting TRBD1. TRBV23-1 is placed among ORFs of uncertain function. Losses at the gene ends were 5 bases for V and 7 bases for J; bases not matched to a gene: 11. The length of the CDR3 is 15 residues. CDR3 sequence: CASSLQGSRLNEQFF. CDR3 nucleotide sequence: TGCGCCAGCAGTTTACAGGGGTCCCGACTTAATGAGCAGTTCTTC.

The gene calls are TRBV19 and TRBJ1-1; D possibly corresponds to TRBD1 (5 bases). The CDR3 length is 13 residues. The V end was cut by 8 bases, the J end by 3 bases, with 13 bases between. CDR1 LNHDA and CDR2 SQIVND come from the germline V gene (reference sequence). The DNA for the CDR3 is TGTGCCAGTGGCAAGGGGTTGGACACTGAAGCTTTCTTT. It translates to CASGKGLDTEAFF.

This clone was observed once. CDR3 sequence (DNA): TGTGCCAGCTCCCCCCCGCAGGCAGCTTCTAACTATGGCTACACCTTC. Protein sequence: CASSPPQAASNYGYTF. V is TRBV28 and J is TRBJ1-2; no reliable D call. Trimming pared 8 bases from V and 0 bases from J, leaving 19 bases between. Germline loops: CDR1 MDHEN, CDR2 SYDVKM. The CDR3 consists of 16 residues.

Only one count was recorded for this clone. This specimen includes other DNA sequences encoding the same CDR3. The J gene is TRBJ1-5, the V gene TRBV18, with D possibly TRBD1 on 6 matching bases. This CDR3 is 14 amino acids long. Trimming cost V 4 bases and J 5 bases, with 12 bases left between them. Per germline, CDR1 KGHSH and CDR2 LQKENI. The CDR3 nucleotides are TGTGCCAGCTCACTCCAGGGGAAGGATCAGCCCCAGCATTTT. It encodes CASSLQGKDQPQHF.

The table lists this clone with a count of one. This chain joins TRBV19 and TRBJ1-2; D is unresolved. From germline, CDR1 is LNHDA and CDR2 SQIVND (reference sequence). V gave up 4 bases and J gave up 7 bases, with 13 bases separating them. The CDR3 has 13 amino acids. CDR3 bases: TGTGCCAGTAGTAGGACTCCCGAGGGTGGCTACACCTTC. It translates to CASSRTPEGGYTF.

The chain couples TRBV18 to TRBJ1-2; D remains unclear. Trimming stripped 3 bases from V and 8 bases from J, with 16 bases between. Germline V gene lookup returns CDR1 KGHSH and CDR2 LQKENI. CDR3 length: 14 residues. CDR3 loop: CASSPGGGLWGYTF. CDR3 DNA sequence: TGTGCCAGCTCACCTGGAGGAGGGTTGTGGGGCTACACCTTC.

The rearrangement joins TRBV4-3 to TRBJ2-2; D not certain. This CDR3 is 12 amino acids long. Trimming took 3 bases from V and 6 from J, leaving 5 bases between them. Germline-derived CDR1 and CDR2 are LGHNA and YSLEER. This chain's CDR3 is CASSHLPGELFF. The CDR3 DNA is TGCGCCAGCAGCCACCTCCCCGGGGAGCTGTTTTTT.

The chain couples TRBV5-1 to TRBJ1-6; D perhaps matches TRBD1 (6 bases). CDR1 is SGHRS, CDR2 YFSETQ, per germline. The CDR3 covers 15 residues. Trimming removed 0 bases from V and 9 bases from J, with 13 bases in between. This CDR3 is CASSLAGAEGSPLHF. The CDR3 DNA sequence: TGCGCCAGCAGCTTGGCAGGGGCCGAGGGTTCACCCCTCCACTTT.

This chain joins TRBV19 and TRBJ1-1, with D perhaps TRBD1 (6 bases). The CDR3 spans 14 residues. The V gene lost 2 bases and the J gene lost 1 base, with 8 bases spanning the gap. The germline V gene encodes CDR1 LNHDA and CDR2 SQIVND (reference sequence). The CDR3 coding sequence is TGTGCCAGTAGTATACGCAGGGGGAACACTGAAGCTTTCTTT. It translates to CASSIRRGNTEAFF.

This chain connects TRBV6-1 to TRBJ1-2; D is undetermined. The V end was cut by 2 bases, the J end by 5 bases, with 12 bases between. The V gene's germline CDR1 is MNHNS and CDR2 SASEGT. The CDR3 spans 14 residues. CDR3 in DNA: TGTGCCAGCAGTGAACAACAGACCCTTTATGGCTACACCTTC. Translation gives CASSEQQTLYGYTF.

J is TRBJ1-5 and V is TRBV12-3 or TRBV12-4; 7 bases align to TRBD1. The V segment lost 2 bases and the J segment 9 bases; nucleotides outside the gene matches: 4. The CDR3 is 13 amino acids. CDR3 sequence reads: CASSLTTGAPQHF. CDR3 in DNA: TGTGCCAGCAGTTTAACCACAGGGGCGCCCCAGCATTTT.

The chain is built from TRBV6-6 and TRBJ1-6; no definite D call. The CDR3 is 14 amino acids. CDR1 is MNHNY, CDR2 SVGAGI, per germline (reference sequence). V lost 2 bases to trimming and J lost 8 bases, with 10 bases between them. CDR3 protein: CASSYRSGYSPLHF. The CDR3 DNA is TGTGCCAGCAGTTACAGGTCCGGGTATTCACCCCTCCACTTT.

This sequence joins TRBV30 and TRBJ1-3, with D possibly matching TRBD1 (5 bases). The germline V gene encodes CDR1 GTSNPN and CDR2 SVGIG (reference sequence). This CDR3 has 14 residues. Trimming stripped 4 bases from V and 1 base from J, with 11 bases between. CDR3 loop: CAWKAGRSGNTIYF. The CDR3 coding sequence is TGTGCCTGGAAAGCGGGGCGGTCTGGAAACACCATATATTTT.

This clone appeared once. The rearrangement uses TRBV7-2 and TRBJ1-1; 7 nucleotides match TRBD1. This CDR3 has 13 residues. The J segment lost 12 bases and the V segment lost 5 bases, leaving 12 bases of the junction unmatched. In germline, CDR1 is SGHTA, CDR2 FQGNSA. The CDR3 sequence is CASSLGQAAGSFF. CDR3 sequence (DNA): TGTGCCAGCAGCCTAGGACAGGCTGCGGGCTCTTTCTTT.

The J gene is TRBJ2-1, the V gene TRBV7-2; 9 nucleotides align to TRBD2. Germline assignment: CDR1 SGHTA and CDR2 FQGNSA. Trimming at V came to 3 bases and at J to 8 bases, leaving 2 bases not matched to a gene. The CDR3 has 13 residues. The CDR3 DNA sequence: TGTGCCAGCAGCTTTGGGACTAGCTATGAGCAGTTCTTC. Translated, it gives CASSFGTSYEQFF.